The sequence of this TCR beta chain was determined in a study of shared clonotypes between healthy human individuals (dated by TCRdb to about 2020). For context, the study as a whole: The cohort comprised two women and a few men aged 18 to 49 years. To estimate repertoire size and how much clonotypes are shared between individuals, the study performed deep sequencing of blood TCR repertoires from about five healthy adults. Per donor, three plates each were used for CD4 naive and CD4 memory, two for CD8 naive, and one for CD8 memory. Each donor's leukapheresis produced roughly between about 0.8 and 8.9 billion PBMCs. To increase sequencing depth and limit assay-specific biases, different laboratories used diverse techniques to prepare libraries and sequence TCR repertoires. What the work shows at the level of the full study, not this receptor alone: Across four donors, roughly 5% of naive CD4, approximately 3.6% of naive CD8, 2.3% of memory CD4, and about 0.44% of memory CD8 clonotypes were shared. Because the study included only a small number of donors, the genetic and exposure-history diversity represented was limited. Naive subsets generally had larger estimated clonotype richness than memory subsets did. Only blood was sampled, and tissue TCR repertoires likely differ from those in blood. Based on pairwise subsampling, the degree of clonotype sharing among donors was expected to be affected by sequencing depth. Incomplete sequencing was indicated by rarefaction of sorted-subset datasets, despite the large sequencing depth. Compared with non-shared clonotypes, the clonotypes found in all four sorted-subset donors had higher generation probabilities.

On this clone: Its antigen has not been determined. No base quality values were provided; no much bigger clone lies one nucleotide off.

Using the deep immunoSEQ assay, multiplex PCR amplified TCR CDR3 regions from genomic DNA. Genomic DNA extracted from each cell subset was distributed evenly over all wells of several immunoSEQ 96-well plates, and each plate served as one replicate. For sorted subsets, each replicate PCR was loaded with roughly 0.2 ug genomic DNA, equivalent to approximately 27,000 T cell genomes. Purified libraries were measured with a Qubit 3.0 fluorometer, size-checked on a Bioanalyzer 2100, and measured again with the KAPA Library Quantification kit. Each immunoSEQ 96-well plate was sequenced on its own single-read 150-cycle Illumina NextSeq 550 flow cell. Turning to the authors' computational methods: Because the immunoSEQ output held only junctional sequences and lacked quality scores, the filtering could not match the filtering applied to full-length reads. Sequences were annotated with PyIR, a Python wrapper for IgBLAST v1.9, and V/J genes and CDR3 were assigned using IMGT germline references. Any read was removed if the V/J assignment was weak (E-value above 1e-6), the CDR3 was missing, or the read contained stop codons, out-of-frame junctions, or ambiguous translated residues. V3J clonotypes were defined by identical inferred V gene, J gene, and CDR3 amino acid sequence. To compute the percentage overlap between repertoires, the number of shared unique clonotypes was divided by the size of the smaller repertoire. RTK rarefaction, the Chao1 estimator, and Recon v2.1 estimates of unobserved clonotypes were used to assess repertoire richness. OLGA was used to compute generation probabilities for all TCRbeta clonotypes that the gDNA method yielded from a handful of donors. As stored in TCRdb, this immuneACCESS dataset retains in-frame rearrangements with V and J assigned. A fraction of the clones does not appear; measured against another copy, unresolved V genes explain less than half of the discrepancy, and the remainder lacks a known reason. Clonal size and the V and J genes are those of that table, whereas D and trimming came from the DNA. Across this sample there are 300,000 to 400,000 clones, with around four fifths seen only once. More than 9% of the sample comes from the top ten.

The donors were healthy, HIV-negative adults who had no recently reported acute infections or vaccinations. Every donor was a Caucasian adult residing in Nashville, Tennessee, USA. CD4+ T cells were enriched through magnetic negative selection, after which naive cells were positively selected on CD45RA and the remaining negative fraction served as the memory subset. After blood collection by leukapheresis, PBMCs were isolated using Ficoll-Histopaque density gradient centrifugation and then cryopreserved in the vapor phase of liquid nitrogen. Analytical flow cytometry was used to check the purity and quantity of every magnetically sorted T cell population. Each sorted fraction had its genomic DNA isolated and then quantified by UV absorbance on a Nanodrop 2000c. The source is a man younger than 45 in good health. Sequenced: memory CD4+ T cells sorted from blood. The cell subset or site tag for this specimen amounts to: CD45RA-negative fraction.

The nucleotide sequence is TGCGCCAGCAGCCCTTATGAAGACAGGGGGCATGGCTACACCTTC. Its amino acids are CASSPYEDRGHGYTF. The chain links TRBV4-3 with TRBJ1-2, with 10 bases in between that match TRBD1. The germline V gene supplies CDR1 LGHNA and CDR2 YSLEER. The V end gives up 4 bases and the J end 6 bases, leaving 8 bases in the junction not matched to a gene. The CDR3 covers 15 residues, taking in both the cysteine and the phenylalanine. Only CDR3 DNA remains: 45 bases, in frame from the first base.